This paragraph covers one T cell receptor (beta chain) sequence. Other DNA sequences in this specimen translate into the identical CDR3. Only in-frame clones appear in the TCRdb table, and some are missing; sequencing was by immunoSEQ multiplex PCR. The table lists 120,000 to 150,000 clones, less than 90% of them singletons. This sample is part of a study of cytomegalovirus exposure and HLA in healthy donors. The germline V gene has CDR1 MNHEY and CDR2 SVGAGI. The ends were cut back, 4 bases at V and 5 bases at J, with 11 bases in the middle. This CDR3 has 13 residues. This clonotype was sampled from a man between 18 and 29 years old in good health and CMV-seronegative. Material for sequencing was PBMCs. The V and J genes are TRBV6-5 and TRBJ2-5, with a weak D call TRBD1 (6 bases). Here the CDR3 DNA reads TGTGCCAGCAGTTCAGCAGGGGTGGAGACCCAGTACTTC. This sequence encodes CASSSAGVETQYF.